Listed here is a single T cell receptor (beta chain). What it binds is unknown. The CDR3 is 22 amino acids. Unmatched junction bases numbered 26, after V lost 4 bases and J lost 1 base. RNA totalling about 0.45 to 1 ug underwent reverse transcription with random hexamers. TCRdb re-derived calls from the immunoSEQ multiplex PCR reads in MiXCR, one entry per CDR3 protein. The sample includes hundreds of thousands of distinct CDR3 sequences, 75% to 90% of them seen just once. The data derive from a study of CD8 T cells in Susac syndrome. Findings and caveats of the study: A relatively small number of individuals underwent TCR sequencing and HLA analysis.

Sequenced sample: CD8+ T cells from PBMCs. The chain links TRBV12-3 or TRBV12-4 to TRBJ1-1, with 8 bases aligning to TRBD1. This sequence was found in a human donor with multiple sclerosis. The CDR3 protein is CASSWRTLRTGRRALSNTEAFF. The CDR3 nucleotides are TGTGCCAGCAGTTGGAGGACCCTTAGGACAGGGCGAAGGGCCCTCTCGAACACTGAAGCTTTCTTT.